What follows is one TCR beta chain and its context. This receptor's antigen is unknown. Within one base of it there is no much larger clone, and no base qualities were kept. The method was the immunoSEQ multiplex PCR assay. For the multiplex PCR, a mixture combining 60 forward primers for TCR Vbeta segments and 13 reverse primers for TCR Jbeta segments was used. The CDR3 region of rearranged TCR beta genes was amplified from genomic DNA by a multiplex PCR assay. The amplified TCR beta libraries were sequenced on the Illumina HiSeq System as 87-base-pair reads. On the authors' methods: In a later analysis, around 80 million unique TCR beta chains were counted across the 690 or so repertoires, and around 11 million of these chains were shared by at least two donors. To remove PCR and sequencing errors, raw reads were error-corrected and collapsed into unique sequences using a nearest-neighbor algorithm that merged closely related sequences. Alignment of CDR3 sequences to IMGT reference sequences was used to assign V, D and J gene segments. For a sequence to be retained, a match of at least six nucleotides to both a V gene segment and a J gene segment was required. A rearrangement counted as productive if the CDR3 had no stop codons and remained in frame with V and J, and every other rearrangement counted as non-productive. CDR3 was defined according to IMGT convention as the region running from the second conserved V-encoded cysteine to the conserved J-encoded phenylalanine. Sequences without an unambiguous match to a single V gene segment were excluded from the earlier analysis of 450 to 750 of the donors. An earlier analysis of several hundred of the donors classified V segments as functional when productive rearrangements were above 56.7% and as segregating when the standard deviation between donors was above 5%. To diagnose cytomegalovirus status from the catalog of TCR beta chain sequences, a statistical classification framework was built. V and J gene assignment, in a later analysis, came from comparing TCR nucleotide sequences with IMGT/GENE-DB human TR gene sequences. The TCRdist pipeline was used in a later analysis to assign CDR3 sequences and most-parsimonious VDJ recombination scenarios. In a later analysis, each TCR beta chain was defined by its CDR3 amino acid sequence together with its V-gene family, and reads without a unique V-gene family were excluded. A later analysis removed 450 to 600 highly shared, low-generation-probability nucleotide sequences to deal with suspected cross-contamination and a sequencing artifact. A later analysis calculated a clonal expansion index for each public chain from normalized within-repertoire ranks of inferred template counts. Generation probabilities in a later analysis came from a VDJ recombination model fitted to out-of-frame rearrangements, and those results were checked against IGoR. A later analysis scored TCR-TCR, TCR-HLA and TCR-CMV co-occurrence with hypergeometric tests, applying a repertoire-size bias correction to TCR pairs. To estimate false discovery rates, a later analysis permuted the HLA or CMV assignments 20 times. In a later analysis, co-occurring TCRs were grouped using DBSCAN, and TCRdist sequence similarity was added for clustering within HLA-allele-positive subsets. For co-occurrence clustering, repertoires with fewer than 30,000 or more than 120,000 public chains were excluded, along with about five repertoires with anomalous nucleotide sharing. TCRdb carries this immuneACCESS record with in-frame sequences only. Its versions omit some clonotypes, under half of them owing to an unresolved V gene in the studies checked, with the rest unexplained. V and J calls and clone size are copied from that table; D and trimming were computed from the DNA. The sample table records more than 150,000 clones; 82% of these occur just once. Of the sample, 0.8% falls within the top ten clones.

These data come from a study of cytomegalovirus exposure and HLA in healthy donors (TCRdb year 2017). For the wider study: According to an earlier analysis of 587 of the donors, about 179 million T cells yielded over 100 million unique TCR beta sequences and less than 300 Gb of sequence data. Both class I and class II loci were covered by HLA typing, at four-digit resolution. In an earlier analysis of 587 of the donors, high-throughput TCR beta sequencing was used to judge whether each TCR beta V gene segment behaved as functional or pseudogenic. Every discovery cohort repertoire had been produced on one sequencing platform. A separate validation cohort of over 95 different subjects was used in addition to the 666-subject first cohort. In the later analysis, no new phenotypic data were used to find candidate immune exposures; instead, reliance was placed on TCR beta sequences and their occurrence across donors. To predict cytomegalovirus infection status, the study combined high-throughput TCR immunosequencing, statistical association of individual TCRs with disease status, and machine learning. An early release that covered about 640 HLA-typed donors contained 250 to 350 gigabases of sequencing data and 65 million to 100 million unique TCR sequences. The study aimed to test whether cataloging public T cell receptors could reveal signatures of past pathogen exposure. A later genetic analysis took genome-wide SNP genotypes for about 60% of the roughly 670 donors and used that subset as a discovery cohort. Of the 300 to 500 genotyped donors, approximately 80% were placed in the genetic ancestry cluster associated with self-reported Caucasian donors. The study used immunosequencing to profile the T cell repertoires of approximately 690 subjects and linked those repertoires to cytomegalovirus serostatus. The number of typed donors differed by locus: roughly 629-640 for A, B, C, DRB1 and DQB1; about 520 for DQA1; about 600 for DPA1; and around 470 for DPB1. A handful of DR-DQ haplotypes were handled as single units for association and clustering because linkage in the cohort was strong. A later analysis re-examined previously published TCR beta repertoires from 600 to 700 donors and added high-resolution HLA genotyping to investigate patterns of TCR occurrence. Among 398 genotyped donors of the cohort, an average of roughly 240,000 unique TCR beta nucleotide sequences were sequenced per donor, roughly a sixth of them non-productive. Donor age, sex, ethnicity and CMV serostatus were collected together with the repertoire data.

In total, roughly 670 healthy bone marrow donors made up the cohort. Cohort members were all nominally healthy when sampled, although unrecorded immune exposures were likely present. The donor was CMV seronegative and belonged to the group of around 400 seronegative cohort members. Each donor provided a peripheral blood sample, and peripheral blood mononuclear cells were used for TCR beta sequencing. Genomic DNA was extracted from the blood cell samples with the Qiagen DNeasy Blood Extraction Kit. Summary of the overall study and its limitations: A further reported finding was that TCR beta sequences accurately predicted the HLA-A and HLA-B alleles for most subjects in the first cohort. A later analysis found that HLA-associated TCR beta chains were more clonally expanded and had lower generation probabilities than equally common non-associated chains. A few of the identified cytomegalovirus-associated TCR beta chains were confirmed in vitro to be specific for cytomegalovirus antigens. Compared with the 666-donor mean, donors in an Asian-associated ancestry cluster had fewer N-insertions in productive TCRs, according to a later genetic analysis. Because HLA typing was missing for some donors at each locus, association tests included only the typed subset. Most TCR sequences were observed very rarely across donors, whereas some public TCRs were present in many individuals. Most CMV-associated TCR beta chains appeared to be HLA-restricted in a later analysis, and the HLA associations seemed to be driven largely by CMV exposure. The classifier was reported to diagnose cytomegalovirus status with high specificity and sensitivity in both the original cohort and the validation cohort. CMV serostatus was the only immune exposure information available for the cohort. Linkage disequilibrium might explain the correlated functional status among segregating V segments, but an unknown experimental factor could not be ruled out. In a later analysis, the rate of TCR association differed among HLA loci, with DRB1 alleles having the most associated TCRs and HLA-C alleles having the fewest. Broadly in line with IMGT annotations, most TCR beta V segments showed up in productive rearrangements about 87% or about 30% of the time in an earlier analysis of 450 to 750 of the donors. At a false discovery rate of 0.05, a later analysis linked 16,000 or so TCR beta sequences to specific HLA alleles. Strong co-occurrence of HLA alleles, especially DR and DQ, made assigning TCR associations to individual alleles difficult. An association between a missense DCLRE1C variant and V-gene and J-gene trimming of TCR beta chains was found in a later genetic analysis and replicated in an independent cohort. Some IMGT-functional V segments, including TRBV6-2 and TRBV6-3, could not be distinguished by the 87-base-pair reads and were therefore excluded. A group of highly shared sequence variants was considered likely to be a technical artifact of the sequencing pipeline. A later analysis reported that several top co-occurrence clusters appeared linked to parvovirus B19, influenza, CMV and Epstein-Barr virus. The earlier analysis of nearly 600 of the donors excluded fewer than 20 rarely observed V segments, including chromosome 9 orphons, because counts were too low. A total of roughly 160 TCR beta chains were listed by the study as associated with cytomegalovirus. Roughly uniform sequencing depth across donors was assumed in presence/absence analyses, although this assumption may not hold. It was suggested by the authors that the approach could potentially be generalized to other disease states and immunological phenotypes. This cohort had only TCR beta chains sequenced, and the lack of alpha or paired-chain data limited which features could be detected.

Trimming at the junction amounts to 4 bases on V and 7 bases on J, and the germline ends lie 7 bases apart. The CDR3 holds 11 amino acids from the cysteine to the phenylalanine. Only the CDR3 portion is preserved as DNA: 33 bases, with reading frame beginning at the first base. From the germline V gene, CDR1 is MNHEY and CDR2 is SVGAGI. The chain employs TRBV6-5 and TRBJ2-5; TRBD1 is a weak D gene call, 5 bases matching. Material for sequencing was PBMCs. This TCR was recovered from a woman between 18 and 29 years old in good health and CMV-seronegative. Here the CDR3 is given as CASSFTGTQYF. The bases read TGTGCCAGCAGTTTTACAGGGACCCAGTACTTC.